The 8 T cell receptor beta chains below were found in one sample sequenced in a study of blood T cell repertoires in COVID-19. TCRdb's copy holds only in-frame clones and misses some; the assay was immunoSEQ multiplex PCR. The repertoire holds approximately 350,000 clones, with roughly nine tenths as singletons. The sample was PBMCs or T cells enriched from blood (not recorded which). The receptor source for this set is a man between 18 and 29 years old who had recovered from COVID-19.

CDR3 DNA sequence: TGTGCCAGCAGCGTACGGGTAGCGGGGGGCTACAATGAGCAGTTCTTC. Protein product: CASSVRVAGGYNEQFF. This sequence joins TRBV9 and TRBJ2-1; 10 bases are shared with TRBD2. Germline CDR1 SGDLS, CDR2 YYNGEE. The V segment lost 1 base and the J segment 3 bases; nucleotides outside the gene matches: 4. This CDR3 is built from 16 residues.

This chain joins TRBV5-4 and TRBJ1-1; TRBD1 matches 9 bases. CDR1 and CDR2 (germline): SGHNT, YYREEE (reference sequence). The CDR3 length is 16 residues. V was clipped by 5 bases and J by 1 base; unmatched bases: 9. The DNA for the CDR3 is TGTGCCAGCAGTTACACAGGGGGCCGATGGAACACTGAAGCTTTCTTT. It specifies CASSYTGGRWNTEAFF.

The rearrangement joins TRBV5-6 to TRBJ1-2; no clear D gene. V lost 4 bases and J lost 4, with 17 bases in between. The CDR3 loop spans 15 amino acids. Looked up from germline, CDR1 is SGHDT and CDR2 is YYEEEE. CDR3 in amino acids: CASSPGSLTFYGYTF. In DNA, the CDR3 is TGTGCCAGCAGCCCGGGGAGTCTGACTTTCTATGGCTACACCTTC.

This CDR3 is CASSLGQGKGNTIYF. CDR3 bases: TGTGCCAGCAGTTTAGGACAGGGGAAGGGAAACACCATATATTTT. The chain uses TRBV6-6 and TRBJ1-3, with 9 nucleotides matching TRBD1. This CDR3 comprises 15 residues. Germline trimming cut 4 bases from V and 4 bases from J; bases unmatched to any gene: 5. Per the germline V gene, CDR1 is MNHNY and CDR2 is SVGAGI (reference sequence).

The genes are TRBV28 and TRBJ1-5; 8 nucleotides line up with TRBD1. V trimming: 4 bases; J trimming: 5 bases; junction bases outside the gene matches: 16. Germline V CDR1 and CDR2: MDHEN, SYDVKM. This CDR3 contains 18 residues. CDR3 nucleotides: TGTGCCAGCAGTTCCCTTAACCGACAGGGGTGGGCGGATCAGCCCCAGCATTTT. It encodes CASSSLNRQGWADQPQHF.

There are a few counts of this clone. This rearrangement joins TRBV5-6 to TRBJ2-1; possibly TRBD2 for D (5 bases). Germline CDR1 SGHDT, CDR2 YYEEEE. CDR3 size: 12 residues. V lost 2 bases and J 7 bases, leaving 7 bases between the germline ends. CDR3 in DNA: TGTGCCAGCAGCTTACCGGGGAATGAGCAGTTCTTC. Amino acids: CASSLPGNEQFF.

The chain uses TRBV5-1 and TRBJ2-3, with a possible D match to TRBD1 (5 bases). CDR1 and CDR2 (germline): SGHRS, YFSETQ. V was clipped by 7 bases and J by 2 bases, with 14 bases between them. The CDR3 totals 14 residues. CDR3 bases: TGCGCCAGCTCGGACACAAGGCTCACAGATACGCAGTATTTT. Translated, it gives CASSDTRLTDTQYF.

The CDR3 nucleotides are TGTGCCAGCTCACTGGGAACAAACAGGGGCCCCACAGAGACCCAGTACTTC. This gives the protein CASSLGTNRGPTETQYF. The chain recombines TRBV18 with TRBJ2-5; 7 bases match TRBD1. This CDR3 is built from 17 residues. Germline V CDR1 and CDR2: KGHSH, LQKENI. After removal of 4 bases from V and 4 bases from J, the junction contained 15 bases not matched to a gene.